This T cell receptor (beta chain) was profiled in a study of regulatory T cells in long-lasting Graves disease. On the study more broadly: A definition of persistent Graves' disease required over 5 years of antithyroid drugs plus positive TSH receptor antibodies. Study conclusions and caveats: The persistent group shared around 2,700 public clonotypes, more than the roughly 970 shared by new patients. Owing to a sample size that was small, accuracy may have been reduced.

Notes on this clonotype: Its antigen remains unidentified.

Time point indicated: persistent/refractory GD, antithyroid drugs over 5 years with positive TRAb. PBMCs provided the RNA from which the TCR library was made. Sequencing libraries for TCR beta were prepared with iRepertoire HTBI primers and Arm-PCR of CDR3 regions. TCRdb reanalysed the multiplex PCR reads using MiXCR and keeps one entry per CDR3 protein. This sample carries some 450,000 distinct CDR3 sequences, around 20% of them seen once, and the ten largest clones take approximately 28%. This CDR3 contains 14 residues. Trimming stripped 1 base from V and 2 bases from J, with 9 bases between. Germline V gene lookup returns CDR1 SGHKS and CDR2 YYEKEE (reference sequence).

This chain connects TRBV5-5 to TRBJ2-5, with TRBD1 as a possible D gene (5 bases). The TCR was taken from a female donor with Graves disease. The sample was peripheral blood mononuclear cells (PBMCs), taken when the disease was refractory, from a patient treated with antithyroid drugs. CDR3 DNA sequence: TGTGCCAGCAGCTTGACAAGACAGCAAGAGACCCAGTACTTC. It is translated as CASSLTRQQETQYF.